Presented here are 32 T cell receptor beta chains from one specimen sequenced in a study of cytomegalovirus exposure and HLA in healthy donors. Assay: immunoSEQ multiplex PCR; the TCRdb copy retains only in-frame clones and omits some. The sample records some 87,000 clones, roughly 95% being singletons. Sample: PBMCs. The receptors here all came from a woman younger than 35 in good health and CMV-seronegative.

The rearrangement joins TRBV7-2 to TRBJ1-2; D is unresolved. Germline CDR1 is SGHTA and CDR2 is FQGNSA. With 1 base removed from V and 4 bases from J, the gap between germline ends came to 16 bases. The CDR3 extends over 16 amino acids. The CDR3 coding sequence is TGTGCCAGCAGCTTAGTACCGCAGGTGTCAGGCTATGGCTACACCTTC. Protein sequence: CASSLVPQVSGYGYTF.

This chain links TRBV7-8 with TRBJ2-7, with TRBD2 matching over 10 bases. Germline loops: CDR1 SGHVS, CDR2 FQNEAQ. V trimming: 1 base; J trimming: 3 bases; junction bases outside the gene matches: 6. CDR3 length: 16 residues. The CDR3 nucleotides are TGTGCCAGCAGCTTAGGGCTAGCGGGAGTAAGCTACGAGCAGTACTTC. This sequence encodes CASSLGLAGVSYEQYF.

The CDR3 sequence is CASRTKQGRVCNQPQHF. The DNA for the CDR3 is TGTGCCAGCAGAACGAAACAGGGGCGGGTTTGCAATCAGCCCCAGCATTTT. The chain combines TRBV27 with TRBJ1-5; 7 positions match TRBD1. In germline, CDR1 is MNHEY, CDR2 SMNVEV (reference sequence). V gave up 6 bases and J gave up 2 bases; unmatched junction bases: 13. This CDR3 has 17 residues.

The CDR3 protein is CASSVLTGPNYGYTF. The CDR3 nucleotides are TGTGCCAGCAGCGTGTTGACAGGACCTAACTATGGCTACACCTTC. V and J are TRBV9 and TRBJ1-2; tentatively, D is TRBD1 (6 bases). V was trimmed by 2 bases and J by 0 bases, leaving 11 bases between them. There are 15 residues in the CDR3. The germline CDR1 and CDR2 sequences are SGDLS and YYNGEE.

The gene calls are TRBV5-4 and TRBJ2-7, with D possibly matching TRBD1 (5 bases). Germline V CDR1 and CDR2: SGHNT, YYREEE (reference sequence). Trimming took 4 bases from V and 7 from J, leaving 21 bases between them. The CDR3 extends over 15 amino acids. The CDR3 here is CASSLTEVGYGEQYF. DNA for the CDR3: TGTGCCAGCAGCCTGACAGAAGTCGGCTACGGGGAGCAGTACTTC.

The rearrangement joins TRBV6-6 to TRBJ1-3; D is possibly TRBD1 (5 bases). The V and J ends lost 5 bases and 0 bases respectively, with 11 bases between them. Germline CDR1 is MNHNY and CDR2 is SVGAGI (reference sequence). This CDR3 has 15 amino acids. The CDR3: CASSQQGVSGNTIYF. The CDR3, as DNA: TGTGCCAGCAGTCAGCAGGGTGTCTCTGGAAACACCATATATTTT.

The chain recombines TRBV6-6 with TRBJ1-1; D may be TRBD1 (6 bases). V shed 6 bases and J shed 4 bases, with 18 bases lying between them. CDR1 and CDR2 from the germline V gene are MNHNY and SVGAGI (reference sequence). This CDR3 has 15 residues. The CDR3 region has the DNA TGTGCCAGCAGGGAGTCCCCGGACAGACCCACTGAAGCTTTCTTT. Protein sequence: CASRESPDRPTEAFF.

This rearrangement joins TRBV30 to TRBJ1-1; a possible D gene is TRBD1 (5 bases). The CDR3 has 11 residues. CDR1 is GTSNPN and CDR2 is SVGIG in the germline V gene (reference sequence). V was pared by 4 bases and J by 11 bases, with 14 bases between. CDR3 sequence (DNA): TGTGCCTGGAATTGGGGCAACATGGCTTTCTTT. It is translated as CAWNWGNMAFF.

The chain couples TRBV7-6 to TRBJ2-3; a possible D gene is TRBD2 (5 bases). CDR3 length: 16 amino acids. The V gene's germline CDR1 is SGHVS and CDR2 FNYEAQ. V was clipped by 5 bases and J by 6 bases, with 21 bases between them. The CDR3 region is CASSPYGAQRADTQYF. DNA of the CDR3: TGTGCCAGCAGCCCATACGGAGCTCAGAGGGCTGATACGCAGTATTTT.

The CDR3 nucleotides read TGTGCCAGCAGCTTACGGCCCCATGGGGGCGTGAGAGGGGACGAGCAGTACTTC. Its protein product is CASSLRPHGGVRGDEQYF. V and J are TRBV11-2 and TRBJ2-7; TRBD1 might be the D (6 bases). Trimming left V 2 bases short and J 5 bases short, with 25 bases between. Germline values: CDR1 SGHAT, CDR2 FQNNGV. The CDR3 is 18 amino acids.

The gene calls are TRBV11-2 and TRBJ1-2, with D possibly TRBD1 on 5 matching bases. The V gene lost 4 bases and the J gene lost 7 bases, with 19 bases spanning the gap. Germline V gene sequence: CDR1 SGHAT, CDR2 FQNNGV. The CDR3 has 15 amino acids. The CDR3 loop is CASSSLRDSWAGYTF. The CDR3 DNA is TGTGCCAGCAGCTCCTTAAGGGACTCTTGGGCTGGCTACACCTTC.

DNA of the CDR3: TGTGCCATCAGTGGGGGTACTAGCGCGGCCTACGAGCAGTACTTC. Encoded protein: CAISGGTSAAYEQYF. V gene TRBV10-3 combines with J gene TRBJ2-7; 7 bases align to TRBD2. Germline V gives CDR1 ENHRY, CDR2 SYGVKD. This CDR3 comprises 15 residues. The J segment lost 2 bases and the V segment lost 4 bases, leaving 8 bases of the junction unmatched.

The chain is built from TRBV4-2 and TRBJ2-1; 8 bases agree with TRBD2. J was trimmed by 0 bases and V by 4 bases; bases with no gene match: 8. CDR1 is LGHNA and CDR2 is YNFKEQ in the germline V gene. The CDR3 is 17 amino acids. This chain's CDR3 is CASSPLPTSGSYNEQFF. DNA of the CDR3: TGTGCCAGCAGCCCATTGCCAACTAGCGGCTCCTACAATGAGCAGTTCTTC.

The V call is TRBV5-5, the J call TRBJ2-7; D is perhaps TRBD2 (6 bases). V gave up 4 bases and J gave up 3 bases, with 17 bases separating them. The CDR3 consists of 15 residues. CDR1 and CDR2 from the germline V gene are SGHKS and YYEKEE (reference sequence). CDR3 protein: CASSLGATSSYEQYF. Written as DNA, the CDR3 is TGTGCCAGCAGCCTCGGGGCTACTAGCAGCTACGAGCAGTACTTC. Complete variable domain (other parts from reference TRBV5-5 and TRBJ2-7): DAGVTQSPTHLIKTRGQQVTLRCSPISGHKSVSWYQQVLGQGPQFIFQYYEKEERGRGNFPDRFSARQFPNYSSELNVNALLLGDSALYLCASSLGATSSYEQYFGPGTRLTVT.

The chain recombines TRBV18 with TRBJ2-4; D might be TRBD2 (6 bases). Deletions cut 5 bases from V and 7 bases from J, with 9 bases between. CDR3 length equals 12 residues. Germline V gene data show CDR1 as KGHSH and CDR2 as LQKENI. The CDR3, as DNA: TGTGCCAGCTCATTAAGCGGGAACATTCAGTACTTC. Residues: CASSLSGNIQYF.

V usage is TRBV9 and J usage is TRBJ2-1; no firm D call. CDR1 is SGDLS, CDR2 YYNGEE, per germline. V was clipped by 2 bases and J by 2 bases, with 8 bases between them. This CDR3 has 14 residues. CDR3 amino acids: CASSVRTTYNEQFF. The CDR3 nucleotides read TGTGCCAGCAGCGTCCGAACTACCTACAATGAGCAGTTCTTC.

The rearrangement uses TRBV19 and TRBJ2-7; a weak D match, TRBD1 (6 bases). The CDR3 is 14 residues long. Germline CDR1 reads LNHDA; CDR2 reads SQIVND (reference sequence). With 3 bases removed from V and 2 bases from J, the gap between germline ends came to 11 bases. CDR3 nucleotides: TGTGCCAGTAGTATGTACCAGGGGCCCTACGAGCAGTACTTC. Translating it yields CASSMYQGPYEQYF.

This sequence joins TRBV27 and TRBJ2-4, with TRBD2 matching over 7 bases. The V gene end was trimmed by 6 bases and the J gene end by 1 base; junction bases not matched to a gene: 6. Germline CDR1 MNHEY, CDR2 SMNVEV (reference sequence). The CDR3 runs to 15 residues. In nucleotides, the CDR3 is TGTGCCAGCAGACCTCGGGGGGAGGCCAAAAACATTCAGTACTTC. It specifies CASRPRGEAKNIQYF.

The rearrangement links TRBV30 to TRBJ2-5; 15 nucleotides align to TRBD2. CDR1 is GTSNPN and CDR2 is SVGIG in the germline V gene (reference sequence). V shed 8 bases, J shed 4 bases, and the junction held 2 bases outside the gene matches. This CDR3 spans 13 amino acids. The DNA of the CDR3 is TGTGCCGGGACTAGCGGGAGGTCAGAGACCCAGTACTTC. This encodes CAGTSGRSETQYF. Full variable domain (rest looked up from reference TRBV30 and TRBJ2-5): SQTIHQWPATLVQPVGSPLSLECTVEGTSNPNLYWYRQAAGRGLQLLFYSVGIGQISSEVPQNLSASRPQDRQFILSSKKLLLSDSGFYLCAGTSGRSETQYFGPGTRLLVL.

Here the CDR3 reads CASRGGLWDTGELFF. CDR3 nucleotides: TGTGCCAGCAGGGGAGGTTTATGGGACACCGGGGAGCTGTTTTTT. The rearrangement links TRBV9 to TRBJ2-2, with D maybe TRBD2 (6 bases). Trimming removed 5 bases from V and 3 bases from J, with 14 bases in between. Germline-derived CDR1 and CDR2 are SGDLS and YYNGEE. This CDR3 has 15 residues.

The genes are TRBV5-4 and TRBJ1-1; D unresolved. Trimming shortened V by 6 bases and J by 5 bases, and 17 bases separated the two germline ends. From germline, CDR1 is SGHNT and CDR2 YYREEE (reference sequence). The CDR3 consists of 14 residues. The CDR3 coding sequence is TGTGCCAGCATTCCCCAAGGAGGGCGGACTGAAGCTTTCTTT. Translation: CASIPQGGRTEAFF.

This chain uses TRBV6-4 with TRBJ2-2; 8 bases agree with TRBD1. V trimming: 6 bases; J trimming: 4 bases; junction bases outside the gene matches: 1. The CDR3 length is 13 residues. The germline CDR1 and CDR2 sequences are MRHNA and SNTAGT. In DNA form, the CDR3 reads TGTGCCAGCAGAGGACAGGGCACCGGGGAGCTGTTTTTT. Protein sequence: CASRGQGTGELFF.

The V gene is TRBV5-8, the J gene TRBJ2-1, with 11 bases fitting TRBD2. V was pared by 10 bases and J by 6 bases, with 18 bases of the junction left unmatched. The CDR3 loop spans 17 amino acids. Germline assignment: CDR1 SGHTS and CDR2 YDEGEE. The CDR3, as DNA: TGTGCCGCCCACCGGGAGGGGACTAGCGGAGGTCCCAATGAGCAGTTCTTC. This encodes CAAHREGTSGGPNEQFF.

This clone was seen only once. The rearrangement uses TRBV7-2 and TRBJ1-2; D is perhaps TRBD1 (5 bases). The germline V gene has CDR1 SGHTA and CDR2 FQGNSA. The CDR3 is 14 residues long. Between the trimmed V and J ends, which lost 0 bases and 4 bases, there was a span of 9 bases. The CDR3: CASSLAARAYGYTF. CDR3 sequence (DNA): TGTGCCAGCAGCTTAGCGGCCAGGGCCTATGGCTACACCTTC.

The chain combines TRBV5-1 with TRBJ2-1; the D gene is possibly TRBD2 (5 bases). The V end lost 1 base, the J end lost 2 bases, and 10 bases lay between the germline ends. There are 15 residues in the CDR3. Germline V gene lookup returns CDR1 SGHRS and CDR2 YFSETQ. CDR3 bases: TGCGCCAGCAGCTTGACGGGATCCACCTACAATGAGCAGTTCTTC. It yields the protein CASSLTGSTYNEQFF.

V is TRBV19 and J is TRBJ2-5; D might be TRBD2 (5 bases). V was pared by 9 bases and J by 2 bases, with 13 bases between. The CDR3 is 13 residues long. Germline CDR1 and CDR2: LNHDA and SQIVND (reference sequence). In nucleotides, the CDR3 is TGTGCCAGCACACCGGGGAGTCAAGAGACCCAGTACTTC. Its protein is CASTPGSQETQYF.

The chain combines TRBV29-1 with TRBJ1-1; 8 bases align to TRBD1. The CDR3 sequence is 18 residues long. Germline V gene data show CDR1 as SQVTM and CDR2 as ANQGSEA. V lost 3 bases, J lost 6 bases, and 21 bases stayed unmatched. The CDR3 reads CSVDCLGQGAILVAEAFF. The CDR3 DNA sequence: TGCAGCGTTGACTGCCTCGGGCAGGGGGCGATCTTGGTCGCTGAAGCTTTCTTT. Full variable domain (missing parts from reference TRBV29-1 and TRBJ1-1): SAVISQKPSRDICQRGTSLTIQCQVDSQVTMMFWYRQQPGQSLTLIATANQGSEATYESGFVIDKFPISRPNLTFSTLTVSNMSPEDSSIYLCSVDCLGQGAILVAEAFFGQGTRLTVV.

The CDR3 here is CASSPSGDVAYNEQFF. CDR3 sequence (DNA): TGTGCCAGCAGCCCTAGCGGAGACGTAGCCTACAATGAGCAGTTCTTC. The J gene is TRBJ2-1, the V gene TRBV9; 7 bases line up with TRBD2. The CDR3 is 16 residues long. CDR1 and CDR2 (germline): SGDLS, YYNGEE. V trimming: 4 bases; J trimming: 2 bases; junction bases outside the gene matches: 9.

This sequence joins TRBV6-1 and TRBJ2-7; no firm D call. Germline CDR1 MNHNS, CDR2 SASEGT. The germline V and J ends were trimmed by 3 bases and 3 bases, with 9 bases remaining between them. CDR3 length equals 13 residues. The CDR3 spells CASSDGPSYEQYF. The CDR3 nucleotides read TGTGCCAGCAGTGATGGTCCCAGCTACGAGCAGTACTTC.

The chain couples TRBV19 to TRBJ2-7; 9 bases map to TRBD1. Germline CDR1 is LNHDA and CDR2 is SQIVND (reference sequence). CDR3 length: 15 amino acids. Germline trimming cut 4 bases from V and 0 bases from J; bases unmatched to any gene: 4. CDR3 coding DNA: TGTGCCAGTAGTACCGGGACAGGGTACTCCTACGAGCAGTACTTC. Translating it yields CASSTGTGYSYEQYF.

V gene TRBV7-8 combines with J gene TRBJ1-5; TRBD1 is a possible D gene (5 bases). Per germline, CDR1 SGHVS and CDR2 FQNEAQ. The CDR3 has 14 residues. The V and J ends lost 2 bases and 4 bases respectively, with 9 bases between them. The CDR3 loop reads CASSLQGGNQPQHF. CDR3 coding DNA: TGTGCCAGCAGCTTACAGGGTGGGAATCAGCCCCAGCATTTT.

This chain uses TRBV5-1 with TRBJ2-1; the D is unclear. This CDR3 contains 13 residues. Germline-derived CDR1 and CDR2 are SGHRS and YFSETQ. V gave up 0 bases and J gave up 4 bases, with 5 bases separating them. This CDR3 is CASSLVGYNEQFF. The DNA for the CDR3 is TGCGCCAGCAGCTTGGTCGGGTACAATGAGCAGTTCTTC.